This TCR beta chain originates from a study of T cells in Graves' hyperthyroidism and ophthalmopathy. The source material, RNA transcripts, was used to amplify TCR beta CDR3 regions. Initially, a first-round RT-PCR of the TCR CDR3 employed the HTBI primer set. Each CDR3 protein is one row after TCRdb ran MiXCR on the multiplex PCR reads. The table lists 250,000 to 400,000 distinct CDR3 sequences, roughly an eighth of them singletons. Lactation, pregnancy, other autoimmune disease or uncontrolled infection led to exclusion of patients. Clinical symptoms, serum thyroxine and TRAb, thyroid ultrasound and orbital computed tomography together formed the diagnostic basis. This clonotype appeared many times. The receptor was derived from a woman aged 40 to 50 with Graves' ophthalmopathy. Specimen: blood.

In DNA, the CDR3 is TGTGCCAGCAGTGCCAGCGGGGGGGAGGAGACCCAGTACTTC. This gives the protein CASSASGGEETQYF. The chain combines TRBV12-3 or TRBV12-4 with TRBJ2-5; 10 bases are a match to TRBD2. The trim removed 5 bases at V and 5 bases at J, leaving 5 bases unmatched. The CDR3 runs to 14 residues.